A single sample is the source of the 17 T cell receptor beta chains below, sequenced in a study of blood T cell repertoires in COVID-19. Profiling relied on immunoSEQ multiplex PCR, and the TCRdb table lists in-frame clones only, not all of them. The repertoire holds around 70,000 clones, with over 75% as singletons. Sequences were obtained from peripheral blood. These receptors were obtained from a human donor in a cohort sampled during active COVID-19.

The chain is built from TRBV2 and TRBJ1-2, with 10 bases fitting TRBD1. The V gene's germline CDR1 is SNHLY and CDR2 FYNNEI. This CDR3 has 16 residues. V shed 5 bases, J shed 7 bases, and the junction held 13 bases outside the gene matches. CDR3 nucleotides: TGTGCCAGCAGTACGATGACGGGACAGGGGCGCGGTGGCTACACCTTC. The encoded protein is CASSTMTGQGRGGYTF.

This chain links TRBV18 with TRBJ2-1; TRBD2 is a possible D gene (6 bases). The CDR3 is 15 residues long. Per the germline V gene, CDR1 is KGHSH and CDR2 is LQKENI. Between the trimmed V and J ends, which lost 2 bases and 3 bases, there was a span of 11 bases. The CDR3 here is CASSPSSGDYNEQFF. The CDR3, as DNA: TGTGCCAGCTCACCATCATCGGGAGACTACAATGAGCAGTTCTTC.

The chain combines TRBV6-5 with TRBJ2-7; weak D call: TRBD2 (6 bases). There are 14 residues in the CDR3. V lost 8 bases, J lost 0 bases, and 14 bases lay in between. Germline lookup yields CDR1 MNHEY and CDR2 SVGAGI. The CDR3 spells CASERTGASYEQYF. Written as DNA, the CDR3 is TGTGCCAGCGAACGGACGGGAGCCTCCTACGAGCAGTACTTC.

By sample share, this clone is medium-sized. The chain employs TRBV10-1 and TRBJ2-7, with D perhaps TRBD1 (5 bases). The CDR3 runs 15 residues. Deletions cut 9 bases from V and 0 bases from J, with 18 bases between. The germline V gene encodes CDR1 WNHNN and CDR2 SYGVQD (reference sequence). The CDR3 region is CASRSDSGNSYEQYF. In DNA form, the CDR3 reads TGCGCCAGTCGCTCCGACTCAGGGAACTCCTACGAGCAGTACTTC.

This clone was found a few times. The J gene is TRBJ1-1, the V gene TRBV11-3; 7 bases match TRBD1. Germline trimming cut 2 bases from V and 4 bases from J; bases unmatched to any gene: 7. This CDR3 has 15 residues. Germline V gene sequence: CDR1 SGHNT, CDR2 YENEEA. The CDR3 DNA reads TGTGCCAGCAGCTTAAAAAGGGGGCAGGGCACTGAAGCTTTCTTT. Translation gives CASSLKRGQGTEAFF.

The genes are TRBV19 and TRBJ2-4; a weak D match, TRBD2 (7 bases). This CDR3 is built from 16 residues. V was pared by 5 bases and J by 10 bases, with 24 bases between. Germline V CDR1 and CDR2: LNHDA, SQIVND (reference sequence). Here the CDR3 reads CASSSFAGGRGGIQYF. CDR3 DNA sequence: TGTGCCAGTAGTTCTTTTGCCGGGGGCCGCGGGGGAATTCAGTACTTC.

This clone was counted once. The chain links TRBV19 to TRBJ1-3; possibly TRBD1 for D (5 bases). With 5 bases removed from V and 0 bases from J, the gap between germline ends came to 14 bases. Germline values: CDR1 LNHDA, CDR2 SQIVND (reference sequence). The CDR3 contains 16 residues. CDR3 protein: CASSPYAGRSGNTIYF. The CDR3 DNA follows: TGTGCCAGTAGTCCCTACGCAGGGCGCTCTGGAAACACCATATATTTT. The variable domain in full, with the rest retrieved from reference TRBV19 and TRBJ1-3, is DGGITQSPKYLFRKEGQNVTLSCEQNLNHDAMYWYRQDPGQGLRLIYYSQIVNDFQKGDIAEGYSVSREKKESFPLTVTSAQKNPTAFYLCASSPYAGRSGNTIYFGEGSWLTVV.

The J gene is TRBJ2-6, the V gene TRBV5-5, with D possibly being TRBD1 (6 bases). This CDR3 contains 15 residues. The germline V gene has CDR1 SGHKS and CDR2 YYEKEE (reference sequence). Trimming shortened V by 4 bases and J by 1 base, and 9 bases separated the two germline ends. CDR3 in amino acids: CASSSTGSGANVLTF. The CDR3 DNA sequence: TGTGCCAGCAGCAGCACAGGGTCTGGGGCCAACGTCCTGACTTTC.

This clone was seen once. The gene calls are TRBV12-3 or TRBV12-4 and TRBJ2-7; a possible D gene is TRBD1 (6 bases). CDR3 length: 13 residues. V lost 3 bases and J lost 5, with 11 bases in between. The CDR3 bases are TGTGCCAGCAGTTTCAGGGGTGTCCACGAGCAGTACTTC. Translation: CASSFRGVHEQYF.

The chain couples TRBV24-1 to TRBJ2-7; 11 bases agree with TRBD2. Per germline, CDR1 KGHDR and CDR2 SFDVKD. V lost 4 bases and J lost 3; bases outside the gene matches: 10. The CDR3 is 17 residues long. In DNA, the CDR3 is TGTGCCACCAGTGAGTCGGCCGGGACTAGCGGACTCTACGAGCAGTACTTC. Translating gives CATSESAGTSGLYEQYF.

The CDR3 sequence is CASSVQGADYEQYF. CDR3 DNA: TGTGCCAGCAGCGTGCAGGGGGCGGACTACGAGCAGTACTTC. The gene calls are TRBV5-4 and TRBJ2-7, with 8 positions matching TRBD1. V lost 4 bases to trimming and J lost 3 bases; unmatched junction nucleotides: 6. In germline, CDR1 is SGHNT, CDR2 YYREEE (reference sequence). The CDR3 has 14 amino acids. Full variable domain (remainder filled in from reference TRBV5-4 and TRBJ2-7): ETGVTQSPTHLIKTRGQQVTLRCSSQSGHNTVSWYQQALGQGPQFIFQYYREEENGRGNFPPRFSGLQFPNYSSELNVNALELDDSALYLCASSVQGADYEQYFGPGTRLTVT.

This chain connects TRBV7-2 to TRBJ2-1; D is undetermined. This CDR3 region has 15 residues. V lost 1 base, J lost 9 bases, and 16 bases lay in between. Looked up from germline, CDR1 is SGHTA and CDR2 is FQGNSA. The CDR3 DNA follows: TGTGCCAGCAGCTTAGAGTACGGTAGCCACCCTGAGCAGTTCTTC. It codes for CASSLEYGSHPEQFF.

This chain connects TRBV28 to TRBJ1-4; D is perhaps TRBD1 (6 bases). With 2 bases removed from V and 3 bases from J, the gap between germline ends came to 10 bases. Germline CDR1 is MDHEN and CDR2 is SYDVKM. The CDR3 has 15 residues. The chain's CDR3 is CASSLTGSANEKLFF. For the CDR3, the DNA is TGTGCCAGCAGTTTAACAGGGTCGGCTAATGAAAAACTGTTTTTT.

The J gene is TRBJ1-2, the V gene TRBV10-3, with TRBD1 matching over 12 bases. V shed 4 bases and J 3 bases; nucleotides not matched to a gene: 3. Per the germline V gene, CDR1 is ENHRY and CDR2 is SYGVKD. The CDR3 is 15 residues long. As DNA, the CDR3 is TGTGCCATCAGTGGGGGACAGGGGGCCGACTATGGCTACACCTTC. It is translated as CAISGGQGADYGYTF.

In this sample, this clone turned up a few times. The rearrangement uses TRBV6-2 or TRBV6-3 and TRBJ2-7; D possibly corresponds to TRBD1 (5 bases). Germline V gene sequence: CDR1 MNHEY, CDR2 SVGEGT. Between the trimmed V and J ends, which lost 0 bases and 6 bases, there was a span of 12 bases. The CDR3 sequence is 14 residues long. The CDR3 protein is CASSYSPQGSEQYF. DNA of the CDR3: TGTGCCAGCAGTTACTCTCCCCAGGGTAGCGAGCAGTACTTC.

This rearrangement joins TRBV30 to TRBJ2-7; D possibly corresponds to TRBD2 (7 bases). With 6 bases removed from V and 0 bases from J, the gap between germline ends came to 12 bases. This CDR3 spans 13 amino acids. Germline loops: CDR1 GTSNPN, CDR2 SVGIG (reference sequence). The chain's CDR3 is CACLADSSYEQYF. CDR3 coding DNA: TGTGCCTGCCTAGCGGACAGCTCCTACGAGCAGTACTTC.

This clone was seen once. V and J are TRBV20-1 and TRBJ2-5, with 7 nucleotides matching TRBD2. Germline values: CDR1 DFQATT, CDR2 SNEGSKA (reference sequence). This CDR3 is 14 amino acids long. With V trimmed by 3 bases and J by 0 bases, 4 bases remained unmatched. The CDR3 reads CSASREAYQETQYF. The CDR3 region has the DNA TGCAGTGCTAGTCGGGAGGCCTACCAAGAGACCCAGTACTTC.